These 31 T cell receptor beta chains were sequenced from one sample in a study of blood T cell repertoires in COVID-19 (dated by TCRdb to about 2020). Preparation of the library involved the immunoSEQ multiplex PCR assay. What TCRdb holds here is the immuneACCESS table cut down to in-frame rearrangements. Part of the clones is not present; checked against another copy, under half of the missing clones reflect an unresolved V gene, and the others are unexplained. For this sample the table gives about 120,000 clones, of which about four fifths were detected only once. The biggest ten clones account for roughly 12% of the sample. Sequencing was carried out using peripheral blood. The receptors were gathered from a man between 60 and 75 years old with acute or convalescent COVID-19.

The gene calls are TRBV4-1 and TRBJ1-2; TRBD1 aligns across 9 bases. The CDR3 extends over 14 amino acids. V gave up 6 bases and J gave up 8 bases; unmatched junction bases: 10. CDR1 and CDR2 (germline): MGHRA, YSYEKL. In DNA, the CDR3 is TGCGCCAGCAGGCCCCGACAGGGGGTGGAGGGCTACACCTTC. Protein: CASRPRQGVEGYTF.

The chain has TRBV19 and TRBJ2-4, with D perhaps TRBD2 (5 bases). The CDR3 runs to 14 residues. CDR1 is LNHDA, CDR2 SQIVND, per germline (reference sequence). V shed 1 base and J shed 4 bases, with 8 bases lying between them. CDR3 residues: CASSIGGGKNIQYF. The DNA of the CDR3 is TGTGCCAGTAGTATAGGCGGAGGAAAAAACATTCAGTACTTC. Looking up the rest from reference TRBV19 and TRBJ2-4 gives the full variable domain: DGGITQSPKYLFRKEGQNVTLSCEQNLNHDAMYWYRQDPGQGLRLIYYSQIVNDFQKGDIAEGYSVSREKKESFPLTVTSAQKNPTAFYLCASSIGGGKNIQYFGAGTRLSVL.

This sequence joins TRBV14 and TRBJ2-3, with TRBD2 as a possible D gene (6 bases). Trimming took 1 base from V and 2 from J, leaving 22 bases between them. The CDR3 runs 19 residues. Germline V gene lookup returns CDR1 SGHDN and CDR2 FVKESK. CDR3 DNA: TGTGCCAGCAGCCAAGGGGGTGGCCTAGCGTCGACTTCCACAGATACGCAGTATTTT. Encoded protein: CASSQGGGLASTSTDTQYF.

This chain links TRBV19 with TRBJ1-5, with 8 nucleotides matching TRBD1. The germline V gene encodes CDR1 LNHDA and CDR2 SQIVND (reference sequence). There are 15 residues in the CDR3. V dropped 5 bases and J dropped 3; count of bases not matched to a gene: 6. The DNA for the CDR3 is TGTGCCAGTAGTGGAGACAGGGGCGTCAATCAGCCCCAGCATTTT. Protein: CASSGDRGVNQPQHF.

This clone was picked up one time. This chain connects TRBV5-1 to TRBJ1-2, with TRBD1 as a possible D gene (5 bases). The CDR3 runs 13 residues. Germline values: CDR1 SGHRS, CDR2 YFSETQ. The V gene lost 0 bases and the J gene lost 9 bases, with 12 bases spanning the gap. CDR3 in DNA: TGCGCCAGCAGCTTGGTTCAGGGTGATAGCTACACCTTC. Its protein is CASSLVQGDSYTF.

The rearrangement uses TRBV19 and TRBJ2-6; no clear D. Germline V lookup: CDR1 LNHDA, CDR2 SQIVND (reference sequence). Trimming cost V 11 bases and J 1 base, with 12 bases left between them. The CDR3 is made up of 14 amino acids. The CDR3 region is CASLRGSGANVLTF. In DNA, the CDR3 is TGTGCCTCTCTGAGAGGATCTGGGGCCAACGTCCTGACTTTC.

The chain combines TRBV28 with TRBJ2-1; 7 positions agree with TRBD2. The CDR3 has 12 amino acids. Unmatched junction bases numbered 4, after V lost 2 bases and J lost 12 bases. Germline lookup yields CDR1 MDHEN and CDR2 SYDVKM. The CDR3 reads CASSLELARQFF. CDR3 nucleotides: TGTGCCAGCAGTTTAGAACTAGCGCGGCAGTTCTTC.

In this sample, this clone turned up once. The chain has TRBV9 and TRBJ1-6; no definite D call. Between the trimmed V and J ends, which lost 3 bases and 10 bases, there was a span of 11 bases. The germline V gene has CDR1 SGDLS and CDR2 YYNGEE. This CDR3 contains 13 residues. This CDR3 is CASSAQVGSPLHF. As DNA, the CDR3 is TGTGCCAGCAGCGCCCAGGTCGGATCACCCCTCCACTTT.

This clone was found once. The V call is TRBV2, the J call TRBJ1-3, with 7 bases fitting TRBD1. Per the germline V gene, CDR1 is SNHLY and CDR2 is FYNNEI. CDR3 size: 13 residues. With 8 bases clipped from V and 3 bases from J, the junction kept 4 bases outside the gene matches. The CDR3 DNA follows: TGTGCCAGCTTGTACAGGGGTGGAAACACCATATATTTT. It codes for CASLYRGGNTIYF. Full variable domain (missing parts from reference TRBV2 and TRBJ1-3): EPEVTQTPSHQVTQMGQEVILRCVPISNHLYFYWYRQILGQKVEFLVSFYNNEISEKSEIFDDQFSVERPDGSNFTLKIRSTKLEDSAMYFCASLYRGGNTIYFGEGSWLTVV.

The chain joins TRBV29-1 to TRBJ1-1, with D possibly matching TRBD1 (6 bases). V was shortened by 6 bases and J by 6 bases, with 17 bases between the two germline ends. In germline, CDR1 is SQVTM, CDR2 ANQGSEA. CDR3 length: 13 residues. Written as DNA, the CDR3 is TGCAGCGTGAACCTCAACAGGGACGCTGAAGCTTTCTTT. Translating gives CSVNLNRDAEAFF.

This chain joins TRBV5-6 and TRBJ1-1; maybe TRBD1 (6 bases). Germline loops: CDR1 SGHDT, CDR2 YYEEEE. The V end lost 0 bases, the J end lost 6 bases, and 18 bases lay between the germline ends. The CDR3 totals 16 residues. In DNA, the CDR3 is TGTGCCAGCAGCTTGGGGGGGCCAGGGAGGGGCGCTGAAGCTTTCTTT. It specifies CASSLGGPGRGAEAFF.

V is TRBV12-5 and J is TRBJ1-5; D uncertain. The germline V gene has CDR1 LGHNT and CDR2 FRNRAP. CDR3 length: 12 amino acids. V was shortened by 4 bases and J by 7 bases, with 8 bases between the two germline ends. This CDR3 reads CASGYGPQPQHF. CDR3 bases: TGTGCTAGTGGTTACGGTCCCCAGCCCCAGCATTTT.

The chain has TRBV2 and TRBJ1-5; TRBD1 is a possible D gene (6 bases). V was shortened by 0 bases and J by 3 bases, with 12 bases between the two germline ends. The CDR3 runs to 16 residues. Looked up from germline, CDR1 is SNHLY and CDR2 is FYNNEI. The CDR3 spells CASSEAQAGVNQPQHF. CDR3 bases: TGTGCCAGCAGTGAAGCGCAGGCAGGGGTCAATCAGCCCCAGCATTTT.

The count of this clone is one. This chain connects TRBV7-3 to TRBJ2-5, with D maybe TRBD2 (5 bases). CDR3 size: 15 residues. The germline V gene has CDR1 SGHTA and CDR2 FQGTGA. V lost 2 bases and J lost 5, with 15 bases in between. The CDR3 coding sequence is TGTGCCAGCAGCTTATCGGAGAGGGAGCGGGAGACCCAGTACTTC. Translation gives CASSLSERERETQYF.

The chain uses TRBV28 and TRBJ1-2, with a weak D call TRBD1 (6 bases). The germline V gene encodes CDR1 MDHEN and CDR2 SYDVKM. The CDR3 loop spans 14 amino acids. Trimming took off 9 bases at V and 0 bases at J, with 14 bases between the two ends. Here the CDR3 reads CASSTGSANYGYTF. Here the CDR3 DNA reads TGTGCCAGTTCGACAGGATCGGCTAACTATGGCTACACCTTC.

V usage is TRBV2 and J usage is TRBJ2-1; no reliable D call. Trimming took 3 bases from V and 1 from J, leaving 13 bases between them. The germline CDR1 and CDR2 sequences are SNHLY and FYNNEI. The CDR3 is 16 residues long. The CDR3 nucleotides are TGTGCCAGCAGTGATTTCCGGAGTAGGTCCTACAATGAGCAGTTCTTC. Translation: CASSDFRSRSYNEQFF.

The gene calls are TRBV3-1 (or the pseudogene TRBV3-2) and TRBJ1-2, with 9 bases lining up with TRBD1. This CDR3 has 15 residues. Per the germline V gene, CDR1 is LGHDT and CDR2 is YNNKEL (reference sequence). The V segment lost 3 bases and the J segment 6 bases; nucleotides outside the gene matches: 8. CDR3 coding DNA: TGTGCCAGCAGCCACCCGGTTGGACAGGGGAATGGCTACACCTTC. Protein sequence: CASSHPVGQGNGYTF.

V is TRBV6-1 and J is TRBJ2-1; TRBD2 agrees at 8 bases. Trimming cost V 2 bases and J 4 bases; bases outside gene matches: 7. Germline CDR1 and CDR2: MNHNS and SASEGT. This CDR3 comprises 16 residues. The CDR3 DNA reads as TGTGCCAGCAGTGAATTTGCGGGAGGCCAGTACAATGAGCAGTTCTTC. Amino acids: CASSEFAGGQYNEQFF.

This chain uses TRBV15 with TRBJ1-5, with TRBD1 matching over 9 bases. J lost 7 bases, V lost 1 base, and 8 bases had no gene match. Germline V gene data show CDR1 as LNHNV and CDR2 as YYDKDF (reference sequence). The CDR3 totals 16 residues. The CDR3, as DNA: TGTGCCACCAGCAGAGGTAGGGGGACAGGGAGGCAGCCCCAGCATTTT. It encodes CATSRGRGTGRQPQHF. The full variable domain, with the rest looked up from reference TRBV15 and TRBJ1-5, is DAMVIQNPRYQVTQFGKPVTLSCSQTLNHNVMYWYQQKSSQAPKLLFHYYDKDFNNEADTPDNFQSRRPNTSFCFLDIRSPGLGDTAMYLCATSRGRGTGRQPQHFGDGTRLSIL.

A few counts support this clone. The V gene is TRBV9, the J gene TRBJ2-7; 10 nucleotides align to TRBD2. The CDR3 spans 16 residues. CDR1 and CDR2 from the germline V gene are SGDLS and YYNGEE. Trimming at V came to 4 bases and at J to 2 bases, leaving 9 bases not matched to a gene. CDR3 DNA sequence: TGTGCCAGCAGCTCCAGACTAGCGGGCAAACCCTACGAGCAGTACTTC. This encodes CASSSRLAGKPYEQYF.

This chain uses TRBV18 with TRBJ1-3; the D gene is possibly TRBD1 (5 bases). The CDR3 loop spans 15 amino acids. V lost 5 bases and J lost 0, with 11 bases in between. The V gene's germline CDR1 is KGHSH and CDR2 LQKENI. The CDR3 DNA follows: TGTGCCAGCTCAACCGACAGTTCCTCTGGAAACACCATATATTTT. As protein: CASSTDSSSGNTIYF.

J is TRBJ2-1 and V is TRBV6-4, with 8 nucleotides matching TRBD2. The CDR3 sequence is 13 residues long. J was trimmed by 6 bases and V by 4 bases; bases with no gene match: 2. Germline CDR1 is MRHNA and CDR2 is SNTAGT. CDR3 sequence: CASSAGTSNEQFF. In nucleotides, the CDR3 is TGTGCCAGCAGTGCCGGGACTAGCAATGAGCAGTTCTTC.

The genes are TRBV11-3 and TRBJ1-6, with 10 bases matching TRBD1. Trimming took 1 base from V and 10 from J; bases not matched to a gene: 1. The germline V gene has CDR1 SGHNT and CDR2 YENEEA. The CDR3 is 14 amino acids. CDR3 in amino acids: CASSLGTGGSPLHF. The DNA of the CDR3 is TGTGCCAGCAGCTTAGGGACAGGGGGATCACCCCTCCACTTT.

The rearrangement links TRBV18 to TRBJ1-2, with D uncertain. Germline CDR1 KGHSH, CDR2 LQKENI. This CDR3 has 14 amino acids. Deletions cut 8 bases from V and 4 bases from J, with 17 bases between. The CDR3: CASAPGFLVYGYTF. CDR3 in DNA: TGTGCCAGCGCCCCGGGGTTCTTGGTCTATGGCTACACCTTC.

This chain links TRBV5-5 with TRBJ1-1; D is uncertain. CDR3 length equals 16 residues. Trimming pared 1 base from V and 1 base from J, leaving 14 bases between. Germline V gene sequence: CDR1 SGHKS, CDR2 YYEKEE (reference sequence). The CDR3 region has the DNA TGTGCCAGCAGCTTGAGCACGCGTCCTACGAACACTGAAGCTTTCTTT. Translated, it gives CASSLSTRPTNTEAFF.

This sequence joins TRBV7-3 and TRBJ2-6; the match to TRBD2 covers 8 bases. The CDR3 is 16 residues long. CDR1 is SGHTA, CDR2 FQGTGA, per germline. The junction had 7 bases not matched to a gene; V was cut back by 8 bases and J by 1 base. The CDR3 sequence is CASGEAGASGANVLTF. The DNA for the CDR3 is TGTGCCAGCGGAGAAGCGGGAGCGTCTGGGGCCAACGTCCTGACTTTC.

The V call is TRBV3-1 (or the pseudogene TRBV3-2), the J call TRBJ2-5; TRBD2 matches 10 bases. The CDR3 totals 15 residues. V lost 1 base to trimming and J lost 7 bases; unmatched junction nucleotides: 6. The germline CDR1 and CDR2 sequences are LGHDT and YNNKEL (reference sequence). CDR3 DNA sequence: TGTGCCAGCAGCCAAGTATCTAGCGGGGGAGGGACCCAGTACTTC. Protein product: CASSQVSSGGGTQYF.

V gene TRBV6-5 combines with J gene TRBJ2-5; D unclear. V lost 7 bases and J 5 bases, leaving 8 bases between the germline ends. The CDR3 spans 11 residues. In germline, CDR1 is MNHEY, CDR2 SVGAGI. The CDR3 region is CASTKTETQYF. Here the CDR3 DNA reads TGTGCCAGCACTAAAACTGAGACCCAGTACTTC.

This chain connects TRBV29-1 to TRBJ1-6, with TRBD1 matching over 8 bases. The CDR3 spans 13 residues. In germline, CDR1 is SQVTM, CDR2 ANQGSEA. The ends lost 6 bases at V and 7 bases at J; junction bases unmatched: 5. CDR3 DNA: TGCAGCGTACTACAGGGGGAAAATTCACCCCTCCACTTT. Protein: CSVLQGENSPLHF.

Comment on this clone: The identical CDR3 is also encoded by other nucleotide sequences in the sample. The J gene is TRBJ1-5, the V gene TRBV28; D call uncertain. This CDR3 is 12 amino acids long. From germline, CDR1 is MDHEN and CDR2 SYDVKM. V gave up 7 bases and J gave up 3 bases, with 7 bases separating them. The CDR3: CASTQLNQPQHF. As DNA, the CDR3 is TGTGCCAGCACACAGCTCAATCAGCCCCAGCATTTT. The full variable domain, in which reference TRBV28 and TRBJ1-5 provide the parts outside the CDR3, is DVKVTQSSRYLVKRTGEKVFLECVQDMDHENMFWYRQDPGLGLRLIYFSYDVKMKEKGDIPEGYSVSREKKERFSLILESASTNQTSMYLCASTQLNQPQHFGDGTRLSIL.

The rearrangement links TRBV3-1 (or the pseudogene TRBV3-2) to TRBJ2-7, with D possibly matching TRBD2 (6 bases). CDR3 size: 13 residues. The germline V gene encodes CDR1 LGHDT and CDR2 YNNKEL (reference sequence). V was trimmed by 0 bases and J by 6 bases, leaving 9 bases between them. CDR3 bases: TGTGCCAGCAGCCAAGAGGAGGAGGGCGAGCAGTACTTC. It codes for CASSQEEEGEQYF.